The 18 T cell receptor beta chains reported below all come from one sample, sequenced in a study of CD8 T cells in ankylosing spondylitis. Overall study findings and caveats: Ankylosing spondylitis blood seemed to carry a telltale TCR beta motif made of eight or nine highly homologous variants.

TCRdb reprocessed the 5' RACE reads via MiXCR and lists one record per CDR3 protein. This table has some 840,000 distinct CDR3 sequences, about 12% appearing once. These TCRs' antigens remain unknown. The source material was blood, either unsorted or a sorted T cell fraction (not recorded which). The receptors derive from a male donor with ankylosing spondylitis.

The DNA of the CDR3 is TGCGCCAGCAGCCTTGGACGGTTTGAAAAACTGTTTTTT. Amino acid sequence: CASSLGRFEKLFF. The chain carries TRBV5-1 and TRBJ1-4; D is uncertain. The CDR3 consists of 13 residues. V was clipped by 4 bases and J by 7 bases, with 11 bases between them. Per germline, CDR1 SGHRS and CDR2 YFSETQ.

This clonotype was found a few times. The gene calls are TRBV10-1 and TRBJ2-1; D remains unclear. Germline CDR1 is WNHNN and CDR2 is SYGVQD (reference sequence). The CDR3 is 10 residues long. V lost 2 bases to trimming and J lost 9 bases, with 2 bases between them. The CDR3 DNA follows: TGCGCCAGCAGTGAGAGTGAGCAGTTCTTC. Encoded protein: CASSESEQFF.

There are a few counts of this clonotype. The chain joins TRBV11-3 to TRBJ2-4, with D uncertain. Germline CDR1 SGHNT, CDR2 YENEEA. This CDR3 is built from 14 residues. V was pared by 0 bases and J by 8 bases, with 11 bases between. CDR3 loop: CASSLDPTRDIQYF. DNA of the CDR3: TGTGCCAGCAGCTTAGACCCAACAAGGGACATTCAGTACTTC.

V usage is TRBV5-6 and J usage is TRBJ2-3; 12 nucleotides agree with TRBD2. This CDR3 spans 15 amino acids. The V segment lost 4 bases and the J segment 4 bases; nucleotides outside the gene matches: 4. CDR1 SGHDT and CDR2 YYEEEE come from the germline V gene. The CDR3 spells CASSKLAGGADTQYF. DNA for the CDR3: TGTGCCAGCAGCAAACTAGCGGGAGGTGCAGATACGCAGTATTTT.

This clonotype was recorded at least ten times. This chain joins TRBV7-3 and TRBJ2-1; 8 positions agree with TRBD1. The germline CDR1 and CDR2 sequences are SGHTA and FQGTGA. The CDR3 sequence is 16 residues long. V dropped 1 base and J dropped 6; count of bases not matched to a gene: 8. CDR3: CASSLMGRQGINEQFF. Written as DNA, the CDR3 is TGTGCCAGCAGCTTAATGGGGAGACAGGGGATCAATGAGCAGTTCTTC.

There are a few counts of this clonotype. The rearrangement joins TRBV20-1 to TRBJ1-5; D gene unclear. This CDR3 has 13 amino acids. With 3 bases removed from V and 7 bases from J, the gap between germline ends came to 13 bases. Per germline, CDR1 DFQATT and CDR2 SNEGSKA (reference sequence). CDR3 sequence reads: CSASRPFGQPQHF. The CDR3 nucleotides read TGCAGTGCTAGCCGACCGTTTGGCCAGCCCCAGCATTTT.

The sample holds many counts of this clonotype. This chain links TRBV7-3 with TRBJ1-4; no definite D call. Per germline, CDR1 SGHTA and CDR2 FQGTGA. V shed 2 bases and J shed 0 bases, with 7 bases lying between them. This CDR3 has 15 residues. This CDR3 is CASSLAPATNEKLFF. CDR3 nucleotides: TGTGCCAGCAGCTTAGCGCCTGCAACTAATGAAAAACTGTTTTTT.

The chain carries TRBV5-5 and TRBJ2-2; D is possibly TRBD2 (5 bases). V shed 1 base and J shed 7 bases, with 8 bases lying between them. Germline V CDR1 and CDR2: SGHKS, YYEKEE (reference sequence). The CDR3 runs 13 residues. The CDR3 loop is CASSLIGIGELFF. In nucleotides, the CDR3 is TGTGCCAGCAGCTTGATCGGGATCGGGGAGCTGTTTTTT.

This clonotype was recorded many times. V usage is TRBV5-1 and J usage is TRBJ2-7, with 8 nucleotides matching TRBD1. The CDR3 is 14 amino acids. Trimming removed 0 bases from V and 4 bases from J; junction bases left unmatched: 3. CDR1 SGHRS and CDR2 YFSETQ come from the germline V gene. CDR3 coding DNA: TGCGCCAGCAGCTTGGGGACAGGGCCATACGAGCAGTACTTC. Translating it yields CASSLGTGPYEQYF.

The chain employs TRBV20-1 and TRBJ1-5; TRBD1 might be the D (6 bases). CDR3 size: 15 residues. Germline CDR1 is DFQATT and CDR2 is SNEGSKA (reference sequence). V shed 1 base and J shed 2 bases, with 12 bases lying between them. DNA of the CDR3: TGCAGTGCTAGAGCCGGACAGATGGGCAATCAGCCCCAGCATTTT. It yields the protein CSARAGQMGNQPQHF.

CDR3 nucleotides: TGCAGTGCTAGAGAAAGGGGACAGGGCTACGAGCAGTACTTC. It is translated as CSARERGQGYEQYF. The V gene is TRBV20-1, the J gene TRBJ2-7; 9 bases agree with TRBD1. This CDR3 has 14 residues. Germline CDR1 is DFQATT and CDR2 is SNEGSKA (reference sequence). V lost 0 bases and J lost 3; bases outside the gene matches: 3.

In its sample, this clonotype was seen a few times. The chain uses TRBV5-1 and TRBJ1-4, with D perhaps matching TRBD1 (5 bases). The germline V and J ends were trimmed by 0 bases and 8 bases, with 20 bases remaining between them. There are 17 residues in the CDR3. Germline loops: CDR1 SGHRS, CDR2 YFSETQ. CDR3 region: CASSLAGIGRANEKLFF. The CDR3 region has the DNA TGCGCCAGCAGCTTGGCGGGTATCGGCAGGGCAAACGAAAAACTGTTTTTT.

CDR3: CASSLFGLASTDTQYF. The CDR3 region has the DNA TGTGCCAGCAGTTTATTCGGACTAGCGAGTACAGATACGCAGTATTTT. This chain uses TRBV27 with TRBJ2-3, with TRBD2 identical over 9 bases. From germline, CDR1 is MNHEY and CDR2 SMNVEV (reference sequence). J gave up 3 bases and V 1 base, and 5 bases lay outside the gene matches. The CDR3 is 16 amino acids.

The table lists this clonotype with many counts. The chain employs TRBV5-1 and TRBJ2-5, with D possibly TRBD2 on 6 matching bases. CDR1 is SGHRS, CDR2 YFSETQ, per germline. CDR3 length: 15 amino acids. Trimming took off 1 base at V and 5 bases at J, with 15 bases between the two ends. The CDR3 DNA reads TGCGCCAGCAGCTTGATGGTCCTTGGGGGGGAGACCCAGTACTTC. Protein product: CASSLMVLGGETQYF.

The V and J genes are TRBV5-1 and TRBJ2-5; TRBD2 agrees at 8 bases. V lost 2 bases, J lost 5 bases, and 8 bases stayed unmatched. CDR1 SGHRS and CDR2 YFSETQ come from the germline V gene. CDR3 length equals 15 residues. CDR3 sequence (DNA): TGCGCCAGCAGCTTCGGGGGGGACCCCGGGGAGACCCAGTACTTC. Amino acid sequence: CASSFGGDPGETQYF.

The genes are TRBV12-3 or TRBV12-4 and TRBJ2-2; D unclear. V dropped 5 bases and J dropped 5 bases, with 15 bases sitting between them. The CDR3 spans 15 residues. The CDR3 DNA sequence: TGTGCCAGCAGTCCGCAATCGGGTGGGACCGGGGAGCTGTTTTTT. It yields the protein CASSPQSGGTGELFF.

V is TRBV15 and J is TRBJ2-1, with TRBD2 matching 12 bases. The junction had 13 bases not matched to a gene; V was cut back by 5 bases and J by 5 bases. CDR1 is LNHNV, CDR2 YYDKDF, per germline (reference sequence). The CDR3 is 18 residues long. The CDR3, as DNA: TGTGCCACCAGCCCGGGTTCTAGCGGGAGGGTTAATGACAATGAGCAGTTCTTC. The encoded protein is CATSPGSSGRVNDNEQFF. Full variable domain (outside the CDR3, taken from reference TRBV15 and TRBJ2-1): DAMVIQNPRYQVTQFGKPVTLSCSQTLNHNVMYWYQQKSSQAPKLLFHYYDKDFNNEADTPDNFQSRRPNTSFCFLDIRSPGLGDTAMYLCATSPGSSGRVNDNEQFFGPGTRLTVL.

This clonotype was counted a few times. The chain combines TRBV20-1 with TRBJ2-3; no firm D call. The V and J ends lost 3 bases and 2 bases respectively, with 6 bases between them. CDR1 and CDR2 from the germline V gene are DFQATT and SNEGSKA (reference sequence). There are 12 residues in the CDR3. The CDR3 DNA follows: TGCAGTGCTAGGGCACCCACAGATACGCAGTATTTT. This encodes CSARAPTDTQYF.